This T cell receptor (beta chain) was observed in a study of T cells in Graves' hyperthyroidism and ophthalmopathy (dated by TCRdb to between 2019 and 2020). At the level of the whole study: Peripheral blood samples were taken at the time of initial diagnosis, prior to any treatment. Once sampling was done, hyperthyroidism patients were given methimazole at a starting dose of 30 mg daily, whereas ophthalmopathy patients were given high-dose intravenous methylprednisolone. Whether ophthalmopathy could be predicted prospectively was tested in an independent validation cohort made up of under 20 hyperthyroidism patients plus 17 patients who later progressed to ophthalmopathy. To identify TCR V-J signatures that set the groups apart, the researchers used a discovery cohort of about a hundred patients, made up of 40 to 45 with Graves' ophthalmopathy and approximately 57 with stable Graves' hyperthyroidism. The paper describes TCR Vbeta CDR3 sequencing of some 130 peripheral blood samples, made up of 43 ophthalmopathy patients, roughly 75 hyperthyroidism patients and around 17 progressor patients. The 100 discovery patients were divided at random into training and test sets in a 7:3 ratio. In six Graves' hyperthyroidism patients, the study also compared T-cell repertoires from thyroid tissue with T-cell repertoires from blood. Study-level results and caveats: In validation, the model predicted progression to ophthalmopathy with around 71% sensitivity and 72% to 75% specificity, a median of approximately 6.5 months before onset. Sample size was not statistically predetermined, and investigators were not blinded to group allocation. In cross-validation, a model built on a 13 V-J signature told ophthalmopathy apart from stable hyperthyroidism with 85% to 90% sensitivity and around 81% specificity, and in testing the same model reached 80%/75%. Most expanded thyroid clonotypes (frequency above 0.001) were also detected in blood, suggesting blood repertoires may reflect thyroid immune responses.

V and J lose 3 bases and 0 bases, and a span of 15 bases separates them. The CDR3 holds 16 amino acids from the cysteine to the phenylalanine. Only the CDR3 DNA is retained, 48 bases long and in frame from the first base. The germline V gene sets CDR1 to MDHEN and CDR2 to SYDVKM. Moderately to severely active disease, a Clinical Activity Score of at least 3, a NOSPECS grade of at least 4, and a duration under 3 months were present in ophthalmopathy patients. The study excluded patients with uncontrolled infections, other autoimmune diseases, pregnancy or lactation. Clinical symptoms, serum thyroxine and TRAb, thyroid ultrasound, and orbital computed tomography formed the basis for the diagnoses. PBMCs were isolated from approximately 10 ml of fresh peripheral blood by Ficoll-Paque density gradient centrifugation. Total RNA was extracted with Trizol reagent, and quality was checked on an Agilent 2100 Bioanalyzer.

This clonotype has only a few counts. Its recognized antigen is unknown. The input lacks base qualities; no much larger clone sits a single base away. Amplification of TCR beta CDR3 regions was carried out from RNA transcripts. A first-round RT-PCR of the TCR CDR3 used the HTBI primer set with the Qiagen OneStep RT-PCR kit. Libraries were constructed in a second round of multiplex PCR, after which size selection and purification were carried out. Paired-end sequencing of the libraries was performed with 100 bp reads on an Illumina HiSeq2000. The authors' pipeline ran thus. Raw data were processed with SOAPnuke, discarding reads with adapters, uncalled bases, mean Phred below 15, or no exact constant-primer or identifier match. COPE v1.2.5 was used to merge high-quality paired reads, and clonotypes were defined as unique nucleotide sequences. MiTCR v1.1 was used to align clonotypes to the IMGT TRBV, TRBD and TRBJ reference segments. The analysis included only V-J combinations with a frequency above 0.0001, which together covered approximately 99% of the repertoires. The TCS score was defined as F50 (clonal expansion) divided by E x V (chaos), with BLOSUM62-based TCRdist calculated between CDR3 peptides within each V-J. Welch's t-statistics and random forest reduced just over 500 V-J features to 10 to 15, which were used in a naive Bayes classifier (R e1071). TCRdb trimmed public reads at Q25 via fastp, called clones via MiXCR and kept in-frame beta chains. Rows are unified per CDR3 protein, each entry keeping the most common DNA and genes. The V and J calls follow TCRdb's processing rather than the paper's. This sample has over 350,000 distinct CDR3 sequences in its table, and 15% to 20% of those were observed once. The ten largest clonotypes hold around two fifths of the sample.

The chain joins TRBV28 to TRBJ2-7, with TRBD1 perhaps the D gene, on 6 matching bases. This sequence was found in a man younger than 35 with Graves' ophthalmopathy. Source material: blood. The CDR3 has the sequence CASSFRVTRGSYEQYF. The DNA sequence is given as TGTGCCAGCAGTTTCCGTGTAACCAGGGGCTCCTACGAGCAGTACTTC.